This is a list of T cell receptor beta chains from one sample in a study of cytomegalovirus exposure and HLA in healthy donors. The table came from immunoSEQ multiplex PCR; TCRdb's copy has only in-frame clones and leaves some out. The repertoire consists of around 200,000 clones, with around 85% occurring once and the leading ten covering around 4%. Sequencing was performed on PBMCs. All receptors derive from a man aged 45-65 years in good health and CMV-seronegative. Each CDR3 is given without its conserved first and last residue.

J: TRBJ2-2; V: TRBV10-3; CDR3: AISGQPEGQTGELF
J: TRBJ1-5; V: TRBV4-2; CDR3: ASSQDWYREVSNQPQH
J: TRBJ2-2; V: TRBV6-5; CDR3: ACSYEGGTGELF
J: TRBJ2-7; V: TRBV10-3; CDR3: AINGGQNSYEQY
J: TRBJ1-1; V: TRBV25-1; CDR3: ASSEESPGTEAF
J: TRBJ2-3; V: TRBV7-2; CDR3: ASSLGGGATDTQY
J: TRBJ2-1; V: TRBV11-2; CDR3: ASSFPGTGGKGEQF
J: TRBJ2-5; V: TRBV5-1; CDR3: ASYREGETQY
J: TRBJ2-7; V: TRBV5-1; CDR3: ASSLGTLGNYEQY
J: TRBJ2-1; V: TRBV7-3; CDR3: ASSLAPVSGVPREQF
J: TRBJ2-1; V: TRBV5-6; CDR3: ASSFRTGAYNEQF
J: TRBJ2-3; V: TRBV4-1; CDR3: ASSLNPVGTDTQY
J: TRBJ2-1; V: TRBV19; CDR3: ATSKLGTEDYNEQF
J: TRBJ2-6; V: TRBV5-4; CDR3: ASSAEYSGANVLT
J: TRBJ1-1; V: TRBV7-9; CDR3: ASSLQGAARNTEAF
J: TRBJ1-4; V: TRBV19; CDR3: ASSRIRDRGRNEKLF
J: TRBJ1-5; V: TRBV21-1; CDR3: ASSKVGGAAYQPQH
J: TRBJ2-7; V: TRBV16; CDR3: ASSQSTGPYEQY
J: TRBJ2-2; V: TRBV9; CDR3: ASRAQGRGELF
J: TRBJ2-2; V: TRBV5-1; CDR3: ASSSGTGVSGELF
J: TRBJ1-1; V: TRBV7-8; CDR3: ASSRENTEAF
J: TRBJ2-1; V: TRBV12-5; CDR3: ASGLTLAGSSYNEQF
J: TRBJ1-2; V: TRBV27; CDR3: ASPWAGLGFGYGYT
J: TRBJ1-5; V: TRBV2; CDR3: ATGLTGGNQPQH
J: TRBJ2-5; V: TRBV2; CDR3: ASSEEVVRAKETQY
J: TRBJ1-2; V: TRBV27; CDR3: ASSLGRGDGYT
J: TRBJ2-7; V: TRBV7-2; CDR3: ASSSTGVEQY
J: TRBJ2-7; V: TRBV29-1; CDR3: SARLGRDTDVYEQY